This entry lists 26 T cell receptor beta chains sequenced from one sample in a study of cytotoxic CD8 clonotypes in ibrutinib-treated CLL. Profiling relied on immunoSEQ multiplex PCR, and the TCRdb table lists in-frame clones only, not all of them. Of about 200,000 clones in the sample, roughly 65% were seen once. The specimen was PBMCs, collected after 12 months of ibrutinib treatment. The receptors originated from a human donor with chronic lymphocytic leukemia.

The chain is built from TRBV25-1 and TRBJ2-1, with TRBD1 matching over 7 bases. This CDR3 is built from 15 residues. Per germline, CDR1 MGHDK and CDR2 SYGVNS. V was clipped by 6 bases and J by 7 bases; unmatched bases: 12. CDR3 sequence reads: CASSRQGTTGNEQFF. The CDR3, as DNA: TGTGCCAGCAGCAGACAGGGCACTACAGGGAATGAGCAGTTCTTC.

The rearrangement uses TRBV28 and TRBJ1-2; possibly TRBD1 for D (6 bases). V was clipped by 8 bases and J by 0 bases, with 28 bases between them. The CDR3 runs to 19 residues. From germline, CDR1 is MDHEN and CDR2 SYDVKM. The CDR3 reads CASGGGNRGSRGANYGYTF. For the CDR3, the DNA is TGTGCCAGCGGGGGCGGTAACCGGGGCTCAAGGGGCGCTAACTATGGCTACACCTTC.

This clone has more than one count but fewer than ten. The rearrangement links TRBV6-1 to TRBJ2-7; D perhaps matches TRBD1 (5 bases). V dropped 4 bases and J dropped 1 base, with 14 bases sitting between them. The CDR3 covers 15 residues. The germline V gene has CDR1 MNHNS and CDR2 SASEGT. For the CDR3, the DNA is TGTGCCAGCAGTGCCCCCAGGGTCCCATCCTACGAGCAGTACTTC. Its translation is CASSAPRVPSYEQYF.

Note on this clone: At the DNA level, this CDR3 is encoded by other sequences in the same sample as well. The chain carries TRBV6-5 and TRBJ1-2; a weak D match, TRBD1 (5 bases). Germline values: CDR1 MNHEY, CDR2 SVGAGI. Trimming took off 2 bases at V and 7 bases at J, with 8 bases between the two ends. The CDR3 runs to 12 residues. CDR3 region: CASSYRGGGYTF. The CDR3 bases are TGTGCCAGCAGTTACAGGGGCGGTGGCTACACCTTC.

The chain is built from TRBV28 and TRBJ2-2; D perhaps matches TRBD2 (6 bases). The CDR3 consists of 12 residues. In germline, CDR1 is MDHEN, CDR2 SYDVKM. Trimming cost V 6 bases and J 4 bases, with 6 bases left between them. CDR3: CASSGGTGELFF. The CDR3, as DNA: TGTGCCAGCAGCGGGGGCACCGGGGAGCTGTTTTTT. The whole variable domain, filled in from reference TRBV28 and TRBJ2-2, reads DVKVTQSSRYLVKRTGEKVFLECVQDMDHENMFWYRQDPGLGLRLIYFSYDVKMKEKGDIPEGYSVSREKKERFSLILESASTNQTSMYLCASSGGTGELFFGEGSRLTVL.

The chain's CDR3 is CASSPQAGGPNEQFF. As DNA, the CDR3 is TGTGCCAGCTCACCACAGGCAGGGGGCCCTAATGAGCAGTTCTTC. V and J are TRBV18 and TRBJ2-1; 8 bases agree with TRBD1. Unmatched junction bases numbered 6, after V lost 1 base and J lost 7 bases. The germline CDR1 and CDR2 sequences are KGHSH and LQKENI. The CDR3 runs 15 residues.

The rearrangement links TRBV5-1 to TRBJ2-1; 7 nucleotides align to TRBD1. The J segment lost 1 base and the V segment lost 0 bases, leaving 1 base of the junction unmatched. Germline assignment: CDR1 SGHRS and CDR2 YFSETQ. There are 15 residues in the CDR3. The CDR3 loop reads CASSLAGQSYNEQFF. Here the CDR3 DNA reads TGCGCCAGCAGCTTGGCGGGACAGTCCTACAATGAGCAGTTCTTC.

This rearrangement joins TRBV5-4 to TRBJ2-3, with D hard to call. This CDR3 spans 13 amino acids. V was shortened by 2 bases and J by 8 bases, with 12 bases between the two germline ends. CDR1 and CDR2 from the germline V gene are SGHNT and YYREEE (reference sequence). CDR3 protein: CASSLENVPTQYF. The CDR3 region has the DNA TGTGCCAGCAGCTTAGAGAATGTCCCTACGCAGTATTTT.

The CDR3 nucleotides are TGTGCCAGCAGCCCGCGGACAGGGGGTATCACTGAAGCTTTCTTT. Amino acid sequence: CASSPRTGGITEAFF. The rearrangement joins TRBV9 to TRBJ1-1, with 10 bases matching TRBD1. This CDR3 has 15 residues. Germline assignment: CDR1 SGDLS and CDR2 YYNGEE. J was trimmed by 4 bases and V by 4 bases; bases with no gene match: 7. The complete variable domain, with remaining parts taken from reference TRBV9 and TRBJ1-1, reads DSGVTQTPKHLITATGQRVTLRCSPRSGDLSVYWYQQSLDQGLQFLIQYYNGEERAKGNILERFSAQQFPDLHSELNLSSLELGDSALYFCASSPRTGGITEAFFGQGTRLTVV.

The genes are TRBV30 and TRBJ2-7; D is perhaps TRBD1 or TRBD2 (5 bases each). CDR3 length: 17 amino acids. V lost 0 bases to trimming and J lost 0 bases, with 18 bases between them. From germline, CDR1 is GTSNPN and CDR2 SVGIG (reference sequence). In nucleotides, the CDR3 is TGTGCCTGGAGTGTAATCGGGGCAGGACCGAGCTCCTACGAGCAGTACTTC. This encodes CAWSVIGAGPSSYEQYF.

CDR3 residues: CASSFSGRAGNEQYF. For the CDR3, the DNA is TGTGCCAGCAGTTTTAGCGGGAGGGCCGGGAACGAGCAGTACTTC. The rearrangement links TRBV28 to TRBJ2-7, with 11 bases aligning to TRBD2. Trimming removed 3 bases from V and 5 bases from J; junction bases left unmatched: 6. This CDR3 is built from 15 residues. Germline V CDR1 and CDR2: MDHEN, SYDVKM.

The chain joins TRBV5-1 to TRBJ1-1; possibly TRBD1 for D (5 bases). The V gene's germline CDR1 is SGHRS and CDR2 YFSETQ. Between the trimmed V and J ends, which lost 1 base and 3 bases, there was a span of 13 bases. The CDR3 loop spans 15 amino acids. This CDR3 reads CASSLRPREDTEAFF. Here the CDR3 DNA reads TGCGCCAGCAGCTTGCGTCCCAGGGAGGACACTGAAGCTTTCTTT.

V is TRBV27 and J is TRBJ2-1; a possible D gene is TRBD2 (5 bases). Germline V lookup: CDR1 MNHEY, CDR2 SMNVEV (reference sequence). Between the trimmed V and J ends, which lost 6 bases and 0 bases, there was a span of 18 bases. The CDR3 consists of 17 residues. Written as DNA, the CDR3 is TGTGCCAGCAGCCTCAGGAGCGGTACCAGCTCCTACAATGAGCAGTTCTTC. Translation gives CASSLRSGTSSYNEQFF.

The chain couples TRBV4-3 to TRBJ2-1; weak D call: TRBD2 (6 bases). Germline CDR1 LGHNA, CDR2 YSLEER. This CDR3 has 15 residues. V lost 5 bases and J 3 bases, leaving 14 bases between the germline ends. In nucleotides, the CDR3 is TGCGCCAGCAGCGCTCGACTAGGGTACTACAATGAGCAGTTCTTC. Encoded protein: CASSARLGYYNEQFF.

The chain has TRBV15 and TRBJ2-7; the match to TRBD2 covers 7 bases. Germline lookup yields CDR1 LNHNV and CDR2 YYDKDF (reference sequence). CDR3 length: 17 amino acids. The trim removed 1 base at V and 2 bases at J, leaving 11 bases unmatched. CDR3 loop: CATSRASVGGTTYEQYF. DNA of the CDR3: TGTGCCACCAGCAGAGCCTCTGTCGGCGGGACTACCTACGAGCAGTACTTC.

V gene TRBV27 combines with J gene TRBJ2-2, with D tentatively TRBD1 (6 bases). The length of the CDR3 is 14 residues. The germline V and J ends were trimmed by 5 bases and 7 bases, with 14 bases remaining between them. Germline CDR1 MNHEY, CDR2 SMNVEV (reference sequence). CDR3 loop: CASSRTLQGGELFF. CDR3 bases: TGTGCCAGCAGTCGGACACTACAGGGCGGGGAGCTGTTTTTT.

V usage is TRBV25-1 and J usage is TRBJ1-2; D ambiguous. Germline V gene data show CDR1 as MGHDK and CDR2 as SYGVNS. The CDR3 runs 14 residues. The germline V and J ends were trimmed by 0 bases and 4 bases, with 9 bases remaining between them. CDR3 protein: CASSEYSGSYGYTF. The CDR3 nucleotides read TGTGCCAGCAGTGAATATAGCGGATCCTATGGCTACACCTTC.

The chain has TRBV4-1 and TRBJ2-7; no clear D gene. Germline lookup yields CDR1 MGHRA and CDR2 YSYEKL. Trimming stripped 2 bases from V and 4 bases from J, with 15 bases between. The CDR3 covers 15 residues. The CDR3 nucleotides are TGCGCCAGCAGCCAAAATTTCCCCGGACCATACGAGCAGTACTTC. Translated, it gives CASSQNFPGPYEQYF.

V and J are TRBV27 and TRBJ1-1; D not resolved. Trimming stripped 6 bases from V and 2 bases from J, with 16 bases between. Germline assignment: CDR1 MNHEY and CDR2 SMNVEV (reference sequence). This CDR3 is built from 15 residues. The DNA for the CDR3 is TGTGCCAGCAGGCGTCCGGGCAGTACTAACACTGAAGCTTTCTTT. It codes for CASRRPGSTNTEAFF.

The rearrangement uses TRBV2 and TRBJ1-1; 8 nucleotides match TRBD1. CDR1 is SNHLY, CDR2 FYNNEI, per germline. CDR3 length: 14 amino acids. The junction had 8 bases not matched to a gene; V was cut back by 10 bases and J by 1 base. CDR3 region: CATSRQGKNTEAFF. The CDR3 nucleotides are TGTGCCACTAGCAGACAGGGGAAGAACACTGAAGCTTTCTTT.

Only one count was recorded for this clone. The CDR3 spells CASSRDRGPGELFF. CDR3 nucleotides: TGTGCCAGCAGTCGCGACAGGGGGCCTGGGGAGCTGTTTTTT. The rearrangement joins TRBV27 to TRBJ2-2; 10 nucleotides line up with TRBD1. The CDR3 is 14 amino acids. With V trimmed by 5 bases and J by 8 bases, 5 bases remained unmatched. Germline V gene data show CDR1 as MNHEY and CDR2 as SMNVEV (reference sequence).

V and J are TRBV28 and TRBJ2-7; the match to TRBD2 covers 7 bases. The germline gives CDR1 MDHEN, CDR2 SYDVKM. CDR3 size: 13 residues. Trimming cost V 4 bases and J 5 bases; bases outside gene matches: 5. Here the CDR3 reads CASSSGGLDEQYF. As DNA, the CDR3 is TGTGCCAGCAGTTCGGGGGGTCTTGACGAGCAGTACTTC.

J is TRBJ2-5 and V is TRBV5-4; 11 bases are shared with TRBD1. The V segment lost 0 bases and the J segment 5 bases; nucleotides outside the gene matches: 3. The CDR3 consists of 15 residues. Germline V gene data show CDR1 as SGHNT and CDR2 as YYREEE (reference sequence). CDR3 sequence: CASSLGTGGWETQYF. CDR3 bases: TGTGCCAGCAGCTTGGGGACAGGGGGCTGGGAGACCCAGTACTTC.

The chain joins TRBV6-1 to TRBJ1-6; D call uncertain. Germline assignment: CDR1 MNHNS and CDR2 SASEGT. The CDR3 runs to 14 residues. V was pared by 3 bases and J by 15 bases, with 18 bases between. The CDR3 region is CASSDRINDRGLHF. CDR3 nucleotide sequence: TGTGCCAGCAGTGACCGGATCAACGACCGCGGCCTCCACTTT.

Only a few counts were recorded for this clone. The V call is TRBV5-1, the J call TRBJ1-1; D possibly corresponds to TRBD1 (6 bases). The V gene's germline CDR1 is SGHRS and CDR2 YFSETQ. V lost 6 bases and J lost 3, with 15 bases in between. The CDR3 loop spans 14 amino acids. The CDR3 sequence: CASTRGGGDTEAFF. The CDR3 region has the DNA TGCGCCAGCACCCGAGGGGGAGGGGACACTGAAGCTTTCTTT.

This CDR3 reads CATSRDLSYYEQYF. The CDR3 DNA follows: TGTGCCACCAGCAGAGATCTGAGTTACTACGAGCAGTACTTC. V is TRBV15 and J is TRBJ2-7; no reliable D call. Germline V gene data show CDR1 as LNHNV and CDR2 as YYDKDF (reference sequence). CDR3 length equals 14 residues. Trimming stripped 0 bases from V and 3 bases from J, with 9 bases between.